The text below deals with one T cell receptor beta chain. Only in-frame clones appear in the TCRdb table, and some are missing; sequencing was by immunoSEQ multiplex PCR. The table shows 200,000 to 250,000 clones, with roughly 88% occurring only once. The data originate from a study of Ad26.COV2.S vaccination and SARS-CoV-2 variants. CDR1 and CDR2 from the germline V gene are SGHTS and YDEGEE. Trimming removed 4 bases from V and 4 bases from J; junction bases left unmatched: 9. This CDR3 contains 15 residues. Regarding treatment: around 19 received Ad26.COV2.S at low or high dose, single or two shots; five or six received placebo; per-sample allocation not given. Material that was analyzed had been drawn on day 63 after the first vaccine or placebo injection.

This TCR was recovered from a person between 18 and 60 years old who received the Ad26.COV2.S COVID-19 vaccine or a placebo. Source: peripheral blood, taken in a trial of Ad26.COV2.S vaccine versus placebo. The chain has TRBV5-8 and TRBJ2-7; 9 positions agree with TRBD1. The CDR3 protein is CASSLGGTGKYEQYF. CDR3 in DNA: TGTGCCAGCAGCCTCGGAGGGACAGGGAAATACGAGCAGTACTTC.